The clone carrying this T cell receptor (beta chain) showed up just a few times. Amplification targeted TCR beta CDR3 regions from RNA transcripts. Researchers ran a first-round RT-PCR on the TCR CDR3 using the HTBI primer set. Via MiXCR, TCRdb re-called the multiplex PCR reads, giving one row per CDR3 protein. The sample yields about 350,000 distinct CDR3 sequences, more than 11% seen once. The CDR3 is made up of 13 amino acids. V lost 3 bases and J 6 bases, leaving 11 bases between the germline ends. CDR1 LNHDA and CDR2 SQIVND come from the germline V gene (reference sequence). This sample is drawn from a study of T cells in Graves' hyperthyroidism and ophthalmopathy. Source material for PBMCs was less than 12 ml fresh peripheral blood.

The TCR was taken from a woman in her twenties or thirties with Graves' hyperthyroidism. The specimen sequenced was blood. The rearrangement joins TRBV19 to TRBJ1-2; D is undetermined. This chain's CDR3 is CASSIRQNHGYTF. CDR3 sequence (DNA): TGTGCCAGTAGTATCCGGCAGAATCATGGCTACACCTTC. The full variable domain, with the rest looked up from reference TRBV19 and TRBJ1-2, is DGGITQSPKYLFRKEGQNVTLSCEQNLNHDAMYWYRQDPGQGLRLIYYSQIVNDFQKGDIAEGYSVSREKKESFPLTVTSAQKNPTAFYLCASSIRQNHGYTFGSGTRLTVV.